This entry lists 6 T cell receptor beta chains sequenced from one sample in a study of blood T cells in healthy people across ages. A J-beta primer mix and a sample-barcoded 5' primer were used in a second PCR of about 7 to 11 cycles. TCRdb re-called the 5' RACE reads through MiXCR, storing one row per CDR3 protein. The sample carries roughly 800,000 distinct CDR3 sequences, approximately 25% recorded once. The same data also contributed to another study, on T cells of mothers and their children.

Source material: blood. These receptors all come from a boy younger than 18 in good health.

This sequence joins TRBV7-2 and TRBJ1-2, with D perhaps TRBD1 (5 bases). Germline V CDR1 and CDR2: SGHTA, FQGNSA. V was cut by 6 bases and J by 6 bases, with 14 bases left in between. This CDR3 comprises 13 residues. This CDR3 reads CASSPQPGDGYTF. CDR3 bases: TGTGCCAGCAGTCCTCAACCGGGGGATGGCTACACCTTC.

This clonotype was picked up many times. The genes are TRBV7-2 and TRBJ2-7; no reliable D call. V was cut by 4 bases and J by 3 bases, with 7 bases left in between. This CDR3 comprises 12 residues. In germline, CDR1 is SGHTA, CDR2 FQGNSA. The CDR3: CASSSFNYEQYF. The CDR3, as DNA: TGTGCCAGCAGCTCCTTTAACTACGAGCAGTACTTC.

The chain employs TRBV4-3 and TRBJ2-1; D uncertain. V lost 0 bases, J lost 1 base, and 7 bases lay in between. The CDR3 covers 15 residues. Germline assignment: CDR1 LGHNA and CDR2 YSLEER. CDR3 residues: CASSQDAQSYNEQFF. The CDR3 DNA sequence: TGCGCCAGCAGCCAAGATGCCCAATCCTACAATGAGCAGTTCTTC.

This clonotype was detected a few times. The chain has TRBV2 and TRBJ2-2; 9 nucleotides match TRBD1. This CDR3 has 14 residues. J gave up 4 bases and V 7 bases, and 4 bases lay outside the gene matches. Germline-derived CDR1 and CDR2 are SNHLY and FYNNEI. CDR3 coding DNA: TGTGCCAGCAAAGTGGGACAGGGCACCGGGGAGCTGTTTTTT. This encodes CASKVGQGTGELFF.

This chain connects TRBV20-1 to TRBJ2-5, with a possible D match to TRBD1 (6 bases). This CDR3 is built from 13 residues. Germline CDR1 DFQATT, CDR2 SNEGSKA (reference sequence). V lost 3 bases and J 4 bases, leaving 12 bases between the germline ends. For the CDR3, the DNA is TGCAGTGCTAGGAGACAGGTCGCAGAGACCCAGTACTTC. This gives the protein CSARRQVAETQYF.

This chain uses TRBV4-2 with TRBJ2-5, with unresolved D. The CDR3 has 13 residues. Germline loops: CDR1 LGHNA, CDR2 YNFKEQ. Trimming pared 1 base from V and 5 bases from J, leaving 8 bases between. The CDR3 coding sequence is TGTGCCAGCAGCCAAGTAGGAAGGGAGACCCAGTACTTC. Protein: CASSQVGRETQYF.